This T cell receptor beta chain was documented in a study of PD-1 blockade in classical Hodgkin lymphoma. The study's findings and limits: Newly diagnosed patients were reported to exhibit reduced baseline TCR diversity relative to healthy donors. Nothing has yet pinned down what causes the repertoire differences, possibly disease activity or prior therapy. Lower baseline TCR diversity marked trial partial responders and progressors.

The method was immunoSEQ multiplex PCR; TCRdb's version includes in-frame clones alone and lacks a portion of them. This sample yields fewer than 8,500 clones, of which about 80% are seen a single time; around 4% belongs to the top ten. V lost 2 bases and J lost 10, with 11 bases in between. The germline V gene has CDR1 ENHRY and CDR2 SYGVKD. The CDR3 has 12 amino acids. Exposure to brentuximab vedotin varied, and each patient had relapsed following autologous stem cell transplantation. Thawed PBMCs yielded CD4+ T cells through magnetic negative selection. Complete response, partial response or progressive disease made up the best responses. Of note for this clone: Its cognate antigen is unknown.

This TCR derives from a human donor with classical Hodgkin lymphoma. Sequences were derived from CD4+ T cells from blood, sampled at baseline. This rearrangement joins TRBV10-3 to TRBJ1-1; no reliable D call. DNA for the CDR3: TGTGCCATCAGTGAGGCCCAGAGTACAGCTTTCTTT. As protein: CAISEAQSTAFF.